This TCR beta chain was observed in a study of shared clonotypes between healthy human individuals (dated by TCRdb to 2019 to 2021). Context from the whole study: The cohort comprised a couple of women and three men aged 18 to 49 years. For each donor, CD4 naive and CD4 memory were each given three plates, CD8 naive was given two plates, and CD8 memory was given one plate. The study deeply sequenced blood TCR repertoires of five healthy adults to estimate repertoire size and the extent of clonotype sharing between individuals. To increase sequencing depth and limit assay-specific biases, TCR repertoire library preparation and sequencing were carried out by different laboratories using diverse techniques. Each donor's leukapheresis produced roughly between roughly 0.85 and 10 billion PBMCs. Broad study findings and their caveats: Pairwise subsampling indicated that sequencing depth was expected to affect the degree of clonotype sharing among donors. Even with the large sequencing depth, rarefaction of the sorted-subset datasets indicated that sequencing was incomplete. Clonotypes shared by all four sorted-subset donors showed higher generation probabilities than non-shared clonotypes. When several donors were compared, the shared fraction of clonotypes was 5% to 6.5% for naive CD4, 3% to 4% for naive CD8, roughly 2.5% for memory CD4, and 0.3% to 0.5% for memory CD8. Estimated clonotype richness was generally larger for naive than for memory subsets. The genetic and exposure-history diversity represented was limited by the small number of donors. Sampling was limited to blood, and TCR repertoires in tissue likely differ from TCR repertoires in blood.

V and J are trimmed by 7 bases and 5 bases, and the gene matches miss 4 bases of the junction. The CDR3 sequence holds 12 residues, the cysteine and phenylalanine included. Here the CDR3 DNA is all that survives: 36 bases in frame from base 1. Via the germline V gene, CDR1 is MDHEN and CDR2 SYDVKM. A note on this clone: Its antigen target is currently unknown. Per-base qualities were not stored, and no clone one base away is much larger.

Using the deep immunoSEQ assay, multiplex PCR amplified TCR CDR3 regions from genomic DNA. For each cell subset, the extracted genomic DNA was distributed evenly across all wells of several immunoSEQ 96-well plates, and each plate served as one replicate. For sorted subsets, around 200 ng genomic DNA, equal to about 30,000 T cell genomes, was loaded into each replicate PCR. Purified libraries were measured with a Qubit 3.0 fluorometer, size-checked on a Bioanalyzer 2100, and measured again with the KAPA Library Quantification kit. A separate single-read 150-cycle Illumina NextSeq 550 flow cell was used to sequence each immunoSEQ 96-well plate. Per the source publication's procedure: Because the immunoSEQ output included only junctional sequences and no quality scores, the filtering could not be the same as the filtering used for full-length reads. To assign V/J genes and CDR3, sequences were annotated using PyIR, a Python wrapper for IgBLAST v1.9, with IMGT germline references. Reads were removed for weak V/J assignments (E-value above 1e-6), missing CDR3, stop codons, out-of-frame junctions, or ambiguous translated residues. V3J clonotypes were defined as sequences sharing the same inferred V gene, J gene, and CDR3 amino acid sequence. The percentage overlap between two repertoires was calculated by dividing the number of shared unique clonotypes by the size of the smaller repertoire. Repertoire richness was assessed with RTK rarefaction, the Chao1 estimator, and Recon v2.1 estimates of unobserved clonotypes. Generation probabilities were computed with OLGA for all TCRbeta clonotypes obtained by the gDNA method from several donors. What TCRdb holds here is the immuneACCESS table cut down to in-frame rearrangements. Part of the clones is not present; checked against another copy, under half of the missing clones reflect an unresolved V gene, and the others are unexplained. The V and J calls and the clone size are those of that table, but D and trimming were determined from the DNA. The sample yields roughly 700,000 clones; approximately 79% were counted once. About 1.8% of the sample is in the top ten clones.

The donors were healthy, HIV-negative adults with no recently reported acute infections or vaccinations. Every donor was a Caucasian adult living in Nashville, Tennessee, USA. CD4+ T cells were enriched through magnetic negative selection, after which naive cells were positively selected on CD45RA and the remaining negative fraction served as the memory subset. Blood was obtained by leukapheresis, after which PBMCs were separated by Ficoll-Histopaque density gradient centrifugation and cryopreserved in liquid nitrogen vapor phase. Analytical flow cytometry was used to check the purity and quantity of every magnetically sorted T cell population. Genomic DNA was isolated from every sorted fraction and measured by UV absorbance on a Nanodrop 2000c.

The rearranged segments are TRBV28 and TRBJ2-5; 7 junctional bases match TRBD2. The sequenced sample was memory CD4+ T cells sorted from blood. The label giving this sample's cell subset or site can be read as: CD45RA-negative fraction. This sequence originates from a woman aged 25 to 39 in good health. The sequence in DNA is TGTGCCAGCACTGGAGCGGGGGAGACCCAGTACTTC. Protein translation: CASTGAGETQYF.